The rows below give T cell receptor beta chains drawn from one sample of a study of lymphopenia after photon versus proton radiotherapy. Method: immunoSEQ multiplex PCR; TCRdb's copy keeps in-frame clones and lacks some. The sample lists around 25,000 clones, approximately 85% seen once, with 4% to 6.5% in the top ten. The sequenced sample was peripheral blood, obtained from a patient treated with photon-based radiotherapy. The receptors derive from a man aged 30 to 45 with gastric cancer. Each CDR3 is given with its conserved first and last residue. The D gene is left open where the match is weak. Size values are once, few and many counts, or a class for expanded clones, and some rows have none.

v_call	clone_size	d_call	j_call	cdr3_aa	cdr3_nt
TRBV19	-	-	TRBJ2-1	CASSIGGPQAGQFF	TGTGCCAGTAGTATAGGTGGGCCCCAAGCGGGGCAGTTCTTC
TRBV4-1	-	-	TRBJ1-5	CASSQVVSGNQPQHF	TGCGCCAGCAGCCAAGTGGTGTCGGGGAACCAGCCCCAGCATTTT
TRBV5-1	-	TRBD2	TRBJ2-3	CASSLVSSGSNPQYF	TGCGCCAGCAGCTTGGTGTCTAGCGGGAGTAATCCGCAGTATTTT
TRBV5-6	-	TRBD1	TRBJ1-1	CASSPDRGRANTEAFF	TGTGCCAGCAGTCCCGACAGGGGGCGGGCTAACACTGAAGCTTTCTTT
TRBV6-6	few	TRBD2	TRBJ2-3	CASSYSSGDTQYF	TGTGCCAGCAGTTACTCTAGCGGGGATACGCAGTATTTT
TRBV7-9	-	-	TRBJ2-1	CASSLNNEQFF	TGTGCCAGCAGCTTGAACAATGAGCAGTTCTTC
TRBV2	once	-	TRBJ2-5	CASSVGVSTTEETQYF	TGTGCCAGCAGTGTGGGGGTCTCGACTACCGAAGAGACCCAGTACTTC
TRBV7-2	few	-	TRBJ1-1	CASSTYSPPEAFF	TGTGCCAGCAGCACCTACTCCCCCCCTGAAGCTTTCTTT
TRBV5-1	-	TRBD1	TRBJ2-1	CASSLEGAGSEQFF	TGCGCCAGCAGCTTGGAGGGGGCAGGAAGTGAGCAGTTCTTC
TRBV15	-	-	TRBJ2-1	CATSSETPTGWEQFF	TGTGCCACCAGCAGCGAGACCCCGACCGGGTGGGAGCAGTTCTTC
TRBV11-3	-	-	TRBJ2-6	CASSLWGSGANVLTF	TGTGCCAGCAGCTTGTGGGGATCTGGGGCCAACGTCCTGACTTTC
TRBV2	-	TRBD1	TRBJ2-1	CASTLPGQGVNEQFF	TGTGCCAGCACCCTACCGGGACAGGGTGTGAATGAGCAGTTCTTC
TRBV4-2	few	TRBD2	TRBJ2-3	CASSPPRSSGETDTQYF	TGTGCCAGCAGCCCACCGAGATCTAGCGGGGAAACAGATACGCAGTATTTT
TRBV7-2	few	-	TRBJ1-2	CASSFPGGEGYGYTF	TGTGCCAGCAGCTTCCCCGGGGGCGAGGGTTACGGCTACACCTTC